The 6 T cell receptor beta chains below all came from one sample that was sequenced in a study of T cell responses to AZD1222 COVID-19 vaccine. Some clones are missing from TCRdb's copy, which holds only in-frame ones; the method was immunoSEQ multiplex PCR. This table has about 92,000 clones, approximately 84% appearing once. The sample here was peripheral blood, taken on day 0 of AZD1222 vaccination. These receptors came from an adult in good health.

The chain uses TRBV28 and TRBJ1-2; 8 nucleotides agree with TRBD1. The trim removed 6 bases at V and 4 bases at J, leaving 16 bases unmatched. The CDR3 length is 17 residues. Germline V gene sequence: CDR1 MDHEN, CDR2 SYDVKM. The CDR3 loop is CASRQGGSSPSTYGYTF. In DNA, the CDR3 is TGTGCCAGCAGACAGGGGGGGTCCTCTCCGAGCACCTATGGCTACACCTTC.

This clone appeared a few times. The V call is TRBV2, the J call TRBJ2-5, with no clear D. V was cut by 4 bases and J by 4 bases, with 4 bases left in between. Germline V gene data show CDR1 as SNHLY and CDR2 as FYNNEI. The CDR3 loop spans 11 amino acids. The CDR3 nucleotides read TGTGCCAGCAGTGGTCCAGAGACCCAGTACTTC. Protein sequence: CASSGPETQYF. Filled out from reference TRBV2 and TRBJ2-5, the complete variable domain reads EPEVTQTPSHQVTQMGQEVILRCVPISNHLYFYWYRQILGQKVEFLVSFYNNEISEKSEIFDDQFSVERPDGSNFTLKIRSTKLEDSAMYFCASSGPETQYFGPGTRLLVL.

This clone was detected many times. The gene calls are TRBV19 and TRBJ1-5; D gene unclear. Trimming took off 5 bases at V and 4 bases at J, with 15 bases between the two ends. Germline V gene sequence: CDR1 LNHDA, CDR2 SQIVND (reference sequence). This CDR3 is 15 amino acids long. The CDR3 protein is CASSVIIGGNQPQHF. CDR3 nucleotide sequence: TGTGCCAGTAGTGTTATCATCGGAGGTAATCAGCCCCAGCATTTT.

This CDR3 reads CASSQGLAGPSDEQFF. DNA for the CDR3: TGTGCCAGCAGCCAAGGGCTAGCGGGCCCGAGCGATGAGCAGTTCTTC. The chain joins TRBV3-1 (or the pseudogene TRBV3-2) to TRBJ2-1; 8 nucleotides match TRBD2. Germline V gene sequence: CDR1 LGHDT, CDR2 YNNKEL (reference sequence). V lost 1 base to trimming and J lost 8 bases; unmatched junction nucleotides: 10. CDR3 length equals 16 residues.

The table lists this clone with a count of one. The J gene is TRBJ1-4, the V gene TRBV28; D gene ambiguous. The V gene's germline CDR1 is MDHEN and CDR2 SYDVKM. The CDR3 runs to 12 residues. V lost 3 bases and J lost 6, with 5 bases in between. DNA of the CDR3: TGTGCCAGCAGTTTTAAAGATGAAAAACTGTTTTTT. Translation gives CASSFKDEKLFF. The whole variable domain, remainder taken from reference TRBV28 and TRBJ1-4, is DVKVTQSSRYLVKRTGEKVFLECVQDMDHENMFWYRQDPGLGLRLIYFSYDVKMKEKGDIPEGYSVSREKKERFSLILESASTNQTSMYLCASSFKDEKLFFGSGTQLSVL.

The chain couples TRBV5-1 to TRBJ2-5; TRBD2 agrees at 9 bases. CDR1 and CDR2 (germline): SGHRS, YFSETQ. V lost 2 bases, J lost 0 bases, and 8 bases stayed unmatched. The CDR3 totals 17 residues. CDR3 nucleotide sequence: TGCGCCAGCAGCTTCTCCCCTAGCGGGGACTACCAAGAGACCCAGTACTTC. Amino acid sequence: CASSFSPSGDYQETQYF.